This T cell receptor (beta chain) was recovered during a study of a mutant IDH1 vaccine in newly diagnosed glioma. Study information: Treated individuals were around 60% male and roughly 40% female, averaging approximately 40 years of age. Beforehand, treatment had been radiotherapy, temozolomide, or both; the majority received both.

The CDR3 runs 15 residues. Looked up from germline, CDR1 is SGHVS and CDR2 is FQNEAQ. Trimming removed 5 bases from V and 0 bases from J, with 14 bases in between. Assay used: immunoSEQ multiplex PCR; TCRdb lists only in-frame clones, some missing. Altogether around 50,000 clones are present, about 90% being singletons, with the ten largest covering around 4.4%. The time point is: week 5, during vaccination. The vaccine gave 300 ug of a 20-mer mutant IDH1 peptide subcutaneously per dose. Regarding this clone: The antigen remains undetermined.

The input for sequencing was PBMCs, taken from a glioma patient whose treatment included an IDH1 peptide vaccine. J is TRBJ2-7 and V is TRBV7-8; no firm D call. This TCR was recovered from a woman aged 35 to 49 with glioma. CDR3 nucleotides: TGTGCCAGCAGCATCCGGGCCCCCGACTCCTACGAGCAGTACTTC. Amino acids: CASSIRAPDSYEQYF.